These 3 T cell receptor beta chains came from one sample sequenced in a study of OX40 agonist ivuxolimab in advanced cancers. The assay was immunoSEQ multiplex PCR, and TCRdb's table has in-frame clones only and misses some. The sample shows 70,000 to 75,000 clones, around 86% of them seen only once. The sequencing here drew on CD4+ or CD8+ T cells sorted from blood, taken in a trial of the OX40 agonist ivuxolimab. The receptor set was obtained from an adult with an advanced solid tumor such as melanoma, head and neck, liver or kidney cancer.

The V call is TRBV30, the J call TRBJ2-1; no firm D call. CDR3 length: 12 amino acids. Trimming pared 0 bases from V and 8 bases from J, leaving 8 bases between. Germline V gives CDR1 GTSNPN, CDR2 SVGIG (reference sequence). The CDR3 spells CAWSVSWYEQFF. The CDR3 bases are TGTGCCTGGAGTGTTTCTTGGTATGAGCAGTTCTTC. The entire variable domain, with the rest obtained from reference TRBV30 and TRBJ2-1, is as follows: SQTIHQWPATLVQPVGSPLSLECTVEGTSNPNLYWYRQAAGRGLQLLFYSVGIGQISSEVPQNLSASRPQDRQFILSSKKLLLSDSGFYLCAWSVSWYEQFFGPGTRLTVL.

This clone was counted between two and nine times. The chain recombines TRBV18 with TRBJ1-1, with 9 bases identical to TRBD1. This CDR3 comprises 15 residues. Germline V gene lookup returns CDR1 KGHSH and CDR2 LQKENI. V shed 3 bases, J shed 4 bases, and the junction held 6 bases outside the gene matches. CDR3 bases: TGTGCCAGCTCACCGAGGACAGGGGATGGCACTGAAGCTTTCTTT. It translates to CASSPRTGDGTEAFF. Filled out from reference TRBV18 and TRBJ1-1, the complete variable domain reads NAGVMQNPRHLVRRRGQEARLRCSPMKGHSHVYWYRQLPEEGLKFMVYLQKENIIDESGMPKERFSAEFPKEGPSILRIQQVVRGDSAAYFCASSPRTGDGTEAFFGQGTRLTVV.

The chain couples TRBV11-2 to TRBJ2-3; D is ambiguous. The CDR3 contains 12 residues. Germline V lookup: CDR1 SGHAT, CDR2 FQNNGV. Trimming removed 3 bases at V and 6 bases at J, with 7 bases between. CDR3 in DNA: TGTGCCAGCAGCTTTGGGCCCGATACGCAGTATTTT. Translating gives CASSFGPDTQYF.